Presented here are 3 T cell receptor beta chains from one specimen sequenced in a study of technical replicates of blood from several donors. Measured with immunoSEQ multiplex PCR; TCRdb has only the in-frame clones, and not every one. The profile shows 75,000 or so clones, roughly 93% of them singletons. The specimen sequenced was T cells isolated from PBMCs. These receptors were obtained from a human donor in good health.

Here the CDR3 reads CASSDPWSGMSYEQYF. CDR3 bases: TGTGCCAGCAGCGATCCCTGGAGCGGGATGTCCTACGAGCAGTACTTC. The chain has TRBV11-2 and TRBJ2-7; the match to TRBD2 covers 7 bases. Losses at the gene ends were 5 bases for V and 1 base for J; bases not matched to a gene: 11. CDR3 length: 16 residues. Germline V gene lookup returns CDR1 SGHAT and CDR2 FQNNGV. Together with reference TRBV11-2 and TRBJ2-7, the CDR3 gives the full variable domain: EAGVAQSPRYKIIEKRQSVAFWCNPISGHATLYWYQQILGQGPKLLIQFQNNGVVDDSQLPKDRFSAERLKGVDSTLKIQPAKLEDSAVYLCASSDPWSGMSYEQYFGPGTRLTVT.

The V and J genes are TRBV2 and TRBJ1-2, with D uncertain. The V and J ends lost 9 bases and 0 bases respectively, with 11 bases between them. The germline CDR1 and CDR2 sequences are SNHLY and FYNNEI. This CDR3 is built from 13 residues. The CDR3 sequence: CASLRKANYGYTF. CDR3 DNA sequence: TGTGCCAGTCTCAGGAAAGCTAACTATGGCTACACCTTC.

The V call is TRBV9, the J call TRBJ1-2; maybe TRBD1 (6 bases). V dropped 4 bases and J dropped 7 bases, with 20 bases sitting between them. CDR3 length equals 15 residues. CDR1 is SGDLS, CDR2 YYNGEE, per germline. The CDR3 DNA follows: TGTGCCAGCAGCAAGCGGGGGGGCCTGAGGGTTGGCTACACCTTC. This gives the protein CASSKRGGLRVGYTF.